This T cell receptor (beta chain) was obtained from a study of blood T cell repertoires in COVID-19. In the authors' methods: Amplifying reference gene primers gave estimates of nucleated cell counts. Sequenced by immunoSEQ multiplex PCR; TCRdb stores in-frame clones only, minus some. The DNA gave D and trimming, while V, J and clone size come from that table. Of about half a million clones in the sample, about 88% were seen once. Concerning this clone: This sample includes further DNA sequences coding for the same CDR3.

Symptom resolution, clearance, or two negative PCRs marked the recovered donors of Cohort 3. This CDR3 comprises 13 residues. The junction had 3 bases not matched to a gene; V was cut back by 4 bases and J by 3 bases. Germline V gene sequence: CDR1 LGHDT, CDR2 YNNKEL (reference sequence). The receptor was derived from a woman in her fifties or sixties who had recovered from COVID-19. The chain joins TRBV3-1 (or the pseudogene TRBV3-2) to TRBJ2-7; 7 bases map to TRBD2. Sequencing was performed on PBMCs or T cells enriched from blood (not recorded which). CDR3 in DNA: TGTGCCAGCAGCCGAGCGGGGAGCTACGAGCAGTACTTC. Protein sequence: CASSRAGSYEQYF.